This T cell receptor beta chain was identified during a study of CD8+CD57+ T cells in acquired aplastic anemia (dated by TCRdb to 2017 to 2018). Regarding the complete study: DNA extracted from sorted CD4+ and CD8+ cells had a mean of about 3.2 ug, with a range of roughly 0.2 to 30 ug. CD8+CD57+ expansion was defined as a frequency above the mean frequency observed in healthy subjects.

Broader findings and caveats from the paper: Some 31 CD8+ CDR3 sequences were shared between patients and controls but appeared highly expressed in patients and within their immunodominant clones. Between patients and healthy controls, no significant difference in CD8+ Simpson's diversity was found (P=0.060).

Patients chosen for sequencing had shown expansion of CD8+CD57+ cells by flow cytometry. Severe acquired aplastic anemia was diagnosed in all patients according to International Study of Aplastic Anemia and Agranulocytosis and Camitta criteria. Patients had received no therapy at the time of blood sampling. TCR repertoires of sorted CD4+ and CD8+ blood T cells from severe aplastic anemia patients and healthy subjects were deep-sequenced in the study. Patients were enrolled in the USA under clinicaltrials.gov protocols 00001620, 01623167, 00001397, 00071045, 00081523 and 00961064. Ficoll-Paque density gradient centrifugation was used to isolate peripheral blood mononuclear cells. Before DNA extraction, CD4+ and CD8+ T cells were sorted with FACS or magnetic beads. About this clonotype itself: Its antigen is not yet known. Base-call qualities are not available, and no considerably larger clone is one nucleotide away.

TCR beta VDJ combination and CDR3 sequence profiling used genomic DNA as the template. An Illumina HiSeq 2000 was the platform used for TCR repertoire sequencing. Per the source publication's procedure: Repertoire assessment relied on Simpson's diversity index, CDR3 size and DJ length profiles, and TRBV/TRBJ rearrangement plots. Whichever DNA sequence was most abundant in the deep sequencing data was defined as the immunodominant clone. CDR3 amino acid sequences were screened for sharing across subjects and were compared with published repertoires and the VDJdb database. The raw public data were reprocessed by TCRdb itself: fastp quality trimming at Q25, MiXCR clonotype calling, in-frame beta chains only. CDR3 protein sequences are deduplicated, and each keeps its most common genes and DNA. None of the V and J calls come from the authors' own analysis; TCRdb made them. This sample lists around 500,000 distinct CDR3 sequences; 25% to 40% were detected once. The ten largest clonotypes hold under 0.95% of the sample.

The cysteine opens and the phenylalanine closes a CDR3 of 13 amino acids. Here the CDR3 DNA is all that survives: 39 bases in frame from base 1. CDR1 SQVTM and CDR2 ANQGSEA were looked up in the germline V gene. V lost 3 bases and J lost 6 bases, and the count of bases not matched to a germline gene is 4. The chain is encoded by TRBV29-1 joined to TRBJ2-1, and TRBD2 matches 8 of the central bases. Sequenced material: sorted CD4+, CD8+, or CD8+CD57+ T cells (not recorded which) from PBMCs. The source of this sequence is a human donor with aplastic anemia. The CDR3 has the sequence CSVEGGRTNEQFF. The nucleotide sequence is TGCAGCGTTGAGGGCGGGAGGACCAATGAGCAGTTCTTC.